The 12 T cell receptor beta chains below were found in one sample sequenced in a study of glioma-infiltrating T cells after dendritic cell vaccination. Produced via immunoSEQ multiplex PCR; TCRdb's table is partial and in-frame only. The table lists around 96,000 clones, around 80% of them singletons, with approximately 5.9% in the top ten. This material consisted of blood, taken before dendritic cell vaccination. Receptor source: a human donor with glioblastoma.

CDR3 region: CASGLGQGASNEQFF. CDR3 DNA: TGTGCTAGTGGTTTGGGGCAGGGGGCCAGCAATGAGCAGTTCTTC. The rearrangement uses TRBV12-5 and TRBJ2-1, with TRBD1 matching 8 bases. Germline CDR1 and CDR2: LGHNT and FRNRAP. V was pared by 1 base and J by 6 bases, with 5 bases of the junction left unmatched. The CDR3 runs to 15 residues.

This rearrangement joins TRBV2 to TRBJ2-5; 8 bases agree with TRBD2. This CDR3 spans 14 amino acids. J lost 2 bases, V lost 7 bases, and 6 bases had no gene match. Germline V gene sequence: CDR1 SNHLY, CDR2 FYNNEI. CDR3 loop: CASKGLAGQETQYF. The CDR3 DNA reads TGTGCCAGCAAGGGTTTAGCGGGGCAAGAGACCCAGTACTTC.

Only a few counts were recorded for this clone. The rearrangement uses TRBV7-9 and TRBJ1-4; D not resolved. The CDR3 has 13 residues. Germline values: CDR1 SEHNR, CDR2 FQNEAQ (reference sequence). V lost 3 bases, J lost 5 bases, and 7 bases lay in between. The CDR3 region is CASSFGQNEKLFF. DNA for the CDR3: TGTGCCAGCAGCTTTGGGCAAAATGAAAAACTGTTTTTT. The entire variable domain, with the rest obtained from reference TRBV7-9 and TRBJ1-4, is as follows: DTGVSQNPRHKITKRGQNVTFRCDPISEHNRLYWYRQTLGQGPEFLTYFQNEAQLEKSRLLSDRFSAERPKGSFSTLEIQRTEQGDSAMYLCASSFGQNEKLFFGSGTQLSVL.

This rearrangement joins TRBV7-2 to TRBJ1-2, with D uncertain. This CDR3 has 14 amino acids. Trimming cost V 0 bases and J 0 bases, with 5 bases left between them. Germline-derived CDR1 and CDR2 are SGHTA and FQGNSA. CDR3 nucleotides: TGTGCCAGCAGCTTAGCGAGAGCTAACTATGGCTACACCTTC. Translation gives CASSLARANYGYTF.

This rearrangement joins TRBV27 to TRBJ1-6, with D perhaps matching TRBD1 (6 bases). CDR1 MNHEY and CDR2 SMNVEV come from the germline V gene (reference sequence). The CDR3 runs 19 residues. Trimming pared 3 bases from V and 0 bases from J, leaving 18 bases between. CDR3 in amino acids: CASSFMALGGGSYNSPLHF. CDR3 DNA sequence: TGTGCCAGCAGTTTTATGGCCCTAGGGGGGGGCTCCTATAATTCACCCCTCCACTTT.

The CDR3, as DNA: TGTGCCAGCGGACCTTCCAGGGCCTCCTACGAGCAGTACTTC. Translation: CASGPSRASYEQYF. The gene calls are TRBV5-4 and TRBJ2-5; possibly TRBD1 for D (5 bases). Matching the DNA end better, TRBJ2-7 makes the J call doubtful. CDR3 length: 14 residues. Germline CDR1 SGHNT, CDR2 YYREEE (reference sequence).

This chain joins TRBV6-5 and TRBJ2-7; 9 bases align to TRBD1. The germline V gene encodes CDR1 MNHEY and CDR2 SVGAGI. This CDR3 has 16 residues. V was pared by 0 bases and J by 3 bases, with 6 bases of the junction left unmatched. In DNA form, the CDR3 reads TGTGCCAGCAGTTACTCGTCCCCGGGACAGGGCTACGAGCAGTACTTC. This codes for CASSYSSPGQGYEQYF.

This chain connects TRBV19 to TRBJ1-2; D is possibly TRBD1 (5 bases). The CDR3 consists of 14 residues. V lost 4 bases, J lost 8 bases, and 17 bases lay in between. The V gene's germline CDR1 is LNHDA and CDR2 SQIVND (reference sequence). The CDR3 DNA follows: TGTGCCAGTAGTAGCCGGGACTTAAATGGGGGCTACACCTTC. As protein: CASSSRDLNGGYTF.

The chain uses TRBV6-5 and TRBJ1-5, with TRBD1 matching 7 bases. Germline CDR1 and CDR2: MNHEY and SVGAGI. The V gene end was trimmed by 2 bases and the J gene end by 0 bases; junction bases not matched to a gene: 1. The CDR3 spans 15 residues. CDR3 sequence: CASSYTGDSNQPQHF. In nucleotides, the CDR3 is TGTGCCAGCAGTTACACAGGGGATAGCAATCAGCCCCAGCATTTT.

This sequence joins TRBV27 and TRBJ1-2, with D hard to call. Trimming pared 5 bases from V and 6 bases from J, leaving 19 bases between. Germline CDR1 MNHEY, CDR2 SMNVEV (reference sequence). The CDR3 sequence is 15 residues long. CDR3 DNA sequence: TGTGCCAGCAGTCAGACGGTCCCCCTAGTCAATGGCTACACCTTC. Encoded protein: CASSQTVPLVNGYTF.

The CDR3 here is CASSSTAGTGFYNEQFF. Written as DNA, the CDR3 is TGTGCCAGCAGTTCCACGGCCGGGACAGGGTTCTACAATGAGCAGTTCTTC. The chain employs TRBV27 and TRBJ2-1, with 9 bases fitting TRBD1. Germline values: CDR1 MNHEY, CDR2 SMNVEV (reference sequence). V dropped 4 bases and J dropped 3; count of bases not matched to a gene: 10. CDR3 length equals 17 residues.

The V gene is TRBV5-1, the J gene TRBJ2-5, with a tentative D call TRBD2 (5 bases). The V gene's germline CDR1 is SGHRS and CDR2 YFSETQ. The CDR3 consists of 15 residues. V lost 4 bases, J lost 4 bases, and 17 bases lay in between. CDR3 region: CASSRYPEARETQYF. The CDR3 DNA reads as TGCGCCAGCAGCCGATACCCGGAGGCAAGAGAGACCCAGTACTTC.